The T cell receptor beta chain under discussion was sequenced for a study of CD8+CD57+ T cells in acquired aplastic anemia. Study context: DNA recovered from sorted CD4+ and CD8+ cells had a mean of approximately 3 ug. Researchers reported that healthy donors averaged approximately 10 million reads for CD4+ cells. General study points: Between the patient and control groups, CD8+ Simpson's diversity did not differ significantly.

Genomic DNA, serving as template, underwent TCR beta VDJ and CDR3 profiling. TCRdb redid the calling of the reads with MiXCR, one entry per CDR3 protein. Here the sample spans roughly 200,000 distinct CDR3 sequences, around 60% being singletons. The V segment lost 2 bases and the J segment 6 bases; nucleotides outside the gene matches: 7. The CDR3 runs to 15 residues. This clonotype is a singleton in its sample. Its antigen is still unknown. This sequence joins TRBV12-3 or TRBV12-4 and TRBJ2-5, with 9 bases fitting TRBD2. The sample comprised sorted CD4+, CD8+, or CD8+CD57+ T cells (not recorded which) from PBMCs. The TCR was taken from a human donor in good health. Written as DNA, the CDR3 is TGTGCCAGCAGTTTATGGACTAGCGAGAAAAAGACCCAGTACTTC. This sequence encodes CASSLWTSEKKTQYF.